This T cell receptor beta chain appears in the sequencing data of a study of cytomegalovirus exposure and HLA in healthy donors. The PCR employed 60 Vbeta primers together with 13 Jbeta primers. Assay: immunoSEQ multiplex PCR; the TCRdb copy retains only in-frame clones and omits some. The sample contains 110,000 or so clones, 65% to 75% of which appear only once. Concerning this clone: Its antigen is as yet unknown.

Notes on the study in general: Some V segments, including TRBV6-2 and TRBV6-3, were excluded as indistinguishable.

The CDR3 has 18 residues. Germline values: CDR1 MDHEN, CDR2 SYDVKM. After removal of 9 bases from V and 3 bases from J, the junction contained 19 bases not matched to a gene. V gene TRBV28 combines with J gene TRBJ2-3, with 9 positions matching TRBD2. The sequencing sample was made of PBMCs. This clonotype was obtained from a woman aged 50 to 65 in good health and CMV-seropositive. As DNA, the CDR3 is TGTGCCAGTTCGACTAGCGGTAAGGCTGAGGCCCCTACAGATACGCAGTATTTT. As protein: CASSTSGKAEAPTDTQYF. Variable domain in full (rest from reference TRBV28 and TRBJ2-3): DVKVTQSSRYLVKRTGEKVFLECVQDMDHENMFWYRQDPGLGLRLIYFSYDVKMKEKGDIPEGYSVSREKKERFSLILESASTNQTSMYLCASSTSGKAEAPTDTQYFGPGTRLTVL.